The 2 T cell receptor beta chains below were found in one sample sequenced in a study of blood T cell repertoires in COVID-19. The assay was immunoSEQ multiplex PCR, and TCRdb's table has in-frame clones only and misses some. The table has about 110,000 clones, 70% to 90% seen once. The sequenced sample was peripheral blood. The receptors were sampled from a human donor in a cohort sampled during active COVID-19.

This sequence joins TRBV15 and TRBJ2-2, with D possibly TRBD1 on 6 matching bases. V was cut by 4 bases and J by 7 bases, with 7 bases left in between. CDR1 and CDR2 (germline): LNHNV, YYDKDF (reference sequence). The CDR3 length is 12 residues. DNA of the CDR3: TGTGCCACCAGCAACAGGGACGGGGAGCTGTTTTTT. This translates into CATSNRDGELFF.

The V and J genes are TRBV20-1 and TRBJ1-2; tentative D call: TRBD1 (6 bases). This CDR3 has 11 amino acids. V was pared by 3 bases and J by 8 bases, with 10 bases between. Germline V gene sequence: CDR1 DFQATT, CDR2 SNEGSKA (reference sequence). This CDR3 is CSASEQGGYTF. The CDR3 nucleotides are TGCAGTGCTAGCGAACAGGGAGGCTACACCTTC.